This T cell receptor beta chain was captured by sequencing in a study of tumor-infiltrating lymphocytes in primary liver carcinoma. It was from around 20-30 mg of unsorted bulk tissue that RNA and DNA were co-extracted. At sampling, these chronic HBV carriers had received no treatment. Viable tumor cells exceeded 90% in all tumor samples. A note on this clonotype: One end of the junction varies from germline; a read error may be responsible.

The length of the CDR3 is 13 residues. In germline, CDR1 is SEHNR, CDR2 FQNEAQ (reference sequence). A constant-region primer primed TCR beta cDNA synthesis from 500 to 550 ng of total RNA. Employing slightly modified ARM-PCR, three nested multiplex PCR rounds were run, and these gave rise to the TCR beta libraries. The study ran its first two PCR rounds for roughly 10 cycles each, using TRBV1-TRBV30 forward primers and a C-beta reverse primer. TCRdb itself ran the multiplex PCR reads through MiXCR, one entry per CDR3 protein. This table holds approximately 40,000 distinct CDR3 sequences, just under 75% found once.

Sequencing used liver tumor tissue from sampling region 4. Sample subset: tumor region T4, right-lateral pole. The chain joins TRBV7-9 to TRBJ1-1; D gene ambiguous. The clonotype originates from a man in his forties or fifties with primary liver carcinoma and hepatitis B virus infection. CDR3 bases: TGTGCCAGCAGCTTATCCGCGAACACGGAAGCTCTCTTT. Amino acids: CASSLSANTEALF. Filled out from reference TRBV7-9 and TRBJ1-1, the complete variable domain reads DTGVSQNPRHKITKRGQNVTFRCDPISEHNRLYWYRQTLGQGPEFLTYFQNEAQLEKSRLLSDRFSAERPKGSFSTLEIQRTEQGDSAMYLCASSLSANTEALFGQGTRLTVV.